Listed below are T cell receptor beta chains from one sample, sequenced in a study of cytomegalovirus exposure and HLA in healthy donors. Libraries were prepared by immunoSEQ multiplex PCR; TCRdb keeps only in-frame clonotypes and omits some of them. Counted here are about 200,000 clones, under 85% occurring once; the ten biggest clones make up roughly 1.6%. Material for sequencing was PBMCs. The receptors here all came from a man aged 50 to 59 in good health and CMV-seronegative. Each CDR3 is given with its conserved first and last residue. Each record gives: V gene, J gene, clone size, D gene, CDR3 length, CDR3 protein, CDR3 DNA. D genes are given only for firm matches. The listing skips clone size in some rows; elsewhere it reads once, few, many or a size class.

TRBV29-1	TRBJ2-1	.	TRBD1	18	CSVEVGAWGDRAVNEQFF	TGCAGCGTTGAAGTTGGGGCGTGGGGGGACAGGGCCGTTAATGAGCAGTTCTTC
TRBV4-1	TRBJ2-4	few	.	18	CASSQGLGTSFTKNIQYF	TGCGCCAGCAGCCAAGGGCTTGGGACATCTTTCACCAAAAACATTCAGTACTTC
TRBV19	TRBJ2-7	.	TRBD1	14	CASTNPGQTYEQYF	TGTGCCAGTACCAACCCGGGACAGACCTACGAGCAGTACTTC
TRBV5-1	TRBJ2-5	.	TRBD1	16	CASSKSAGQGEETQYF	TGCGCCAGCAGCAAATCAGCGGGACAGGGAGAGGAGACCCAGTACTTC
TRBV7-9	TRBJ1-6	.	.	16	CASSHTAGGPDSPLHF	TGTGCCAGCAGTCACACGGCGGGGGGACCTGATTCACCCCTCCACTTT
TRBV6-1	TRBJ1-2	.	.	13	CASSEGTGYGYTF	TGTGCCAGCAGTGAAGGCACGGGATATGGCTACACCTTC
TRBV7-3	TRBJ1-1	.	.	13	CASSLRRDTEAFF	TGTGCCAGCAGCTTACGTCGGGACACTGAAGCTTTCTTT
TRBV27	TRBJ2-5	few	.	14	CASSLQGRGETQYF	TGTGCCAGCAGTTTACAGGGGAGAGGAGAGACCCAGTACTTC
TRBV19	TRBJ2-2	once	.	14	CASRGPADTGELFF	TGTGCCAGTAGAGGCCCAGCGGACACCGGGGAGCTGTTTTTT
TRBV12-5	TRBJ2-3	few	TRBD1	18	CASGCPSRTGEITDTQYF	TGTGCTAGTGGTTGCCCCTCGAGGACAGGAGAAATCACAGATACGCAGTATTTT
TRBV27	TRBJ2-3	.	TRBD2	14	CASSTSAITDTQYF	TGTGCCAGCAGTACTAGCGCGATCACAGATACGCAGTATTTT
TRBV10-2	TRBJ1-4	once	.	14	CASRHGVTNEKLFF	TGCGCCAGCCGACACGGCGTAACTAATGAAAAACTGTTTTTT
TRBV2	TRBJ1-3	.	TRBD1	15	CASSEEGARGNTIYF	TGTGCCAGCAGTGAGGAGGGGGCGCGGGGAAACACCATATATTTT
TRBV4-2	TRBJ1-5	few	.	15	CASSLEAGGDQPQHF	TGTGCCAGCAGCCTTGAGGCCGGAGGGGATCAGCCCCAGCATTTT
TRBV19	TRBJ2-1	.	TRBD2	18	CASSIRLAGGTTYNEQFF	TGTGCCAGTAGTATCCGGCTAGCGGGGGGGACTACCTACAATGAGCAGTTCTTC
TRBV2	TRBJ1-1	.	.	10	CASSGAEAFF	TGTGCCAGCAGTGGGGCGGAAGCTTTCTTT
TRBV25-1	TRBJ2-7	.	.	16	CASRPLASSSSYEQYF	TGTGCCAGCAGGCCCCTAGCGAGTTCGAGCTCCTACGAGCAGTACTTC
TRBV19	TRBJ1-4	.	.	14	CASSNRRPNEKLFF	TGTGCCAGTAGTAACAGACGCCCTAATGAAAAACTGTTTTTT
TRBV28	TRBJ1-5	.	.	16	CASSLSGGGVRQPQHF	TGTGCCAGCAGTTTGTCGGGGGGTGGGGTTAGACAGCCCCAGCATTTT
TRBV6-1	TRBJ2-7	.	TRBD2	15	CASRVTSGITYEQYF	TGTGCCAGCAGAGTAACTAGCGGGATCACCTACGAGCAGTACTTC
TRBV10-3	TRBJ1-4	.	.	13	CAIMRAPGEKLFF	TGTGCCATCATGAGGGCCCCTGGCGAAAAACTGTTTTTT
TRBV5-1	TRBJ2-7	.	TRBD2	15	CASSFLAGGSAEQYF	TGCGCCAGCAGCTTTTTAGCGGGAGGGAGCGCCGAGCAGTACTTC
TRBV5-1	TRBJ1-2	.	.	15	CASRVANRRDYGYTF	TGCGCCAGCAGAGTAGCGAACAGGAGGGACTATGGCTACACCTTC
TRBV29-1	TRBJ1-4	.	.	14	CSVCEGTYNEKLFF	TGCAGCGTTTGTGAGGGAACATATAATGAAAAACTGTTTTTT
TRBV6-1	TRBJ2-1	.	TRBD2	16	CASSVYSGRGVNEQFF	TGTGCCAGCAGTGTTTATAGCGGGAGAGGGGTCAATGAGCAGTTCTTC
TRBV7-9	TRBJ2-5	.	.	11	CASSQTTRGYF	TGTGCCAGCAGCCAAACGACAAGGGGATACTTC
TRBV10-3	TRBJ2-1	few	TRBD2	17	CAISESPTSGSYNEQFF	TGTGCCATCAGTGAGTCTCCGACTAGCGGATCCTACAATGAGCAGTTCTTC
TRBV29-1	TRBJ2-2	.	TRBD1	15	CSVKDSTGTTGELFF	TGCAGCGTAAAGGACTCGACAGGGACCACCGGGGAGCTGTTTTTT
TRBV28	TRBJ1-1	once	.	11	CASSSYGEAFF	TGTGCCAGCAGTTCCTACGGTGAAGCTTTCTTT
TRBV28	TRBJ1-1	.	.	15	CASSRADSMNTEAFF	TGTGCCAGCAGTCGAGCGGACAGTATGAACACTGAAGCTTTCTTT
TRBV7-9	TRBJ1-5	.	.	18	CASSYVPGTSYSNQPQHF	TGTGCCAGCAGCTATGTACCCGGGACAAGTTATTCCAATCAGCCCCAGCATTTT
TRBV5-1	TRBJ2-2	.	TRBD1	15	CASSPGQGEIGELFF	TGCGCCAGCAGCCCCGGACAGGGGGAGATCGGGGAGCTGTTTTTT
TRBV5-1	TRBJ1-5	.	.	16	CASSPGSSGSNQPQHF	TGCGCCAGCAGCCCTGGCTCAAGCGGTAGCAATCAGCCCCAGCATTTT
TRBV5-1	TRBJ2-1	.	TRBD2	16	CASSLGLAGGVREQFF	TGCGCCAGCAGCTTGGGGCTAGCGGGAGGAGTGAGAGAGCAGTTCTTC
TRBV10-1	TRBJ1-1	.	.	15	CASSGSGPMNTEAFF	TGCGCCAGCAGTGGGAGCGGGCCCATGAACACTGAAGCTTTCTTT
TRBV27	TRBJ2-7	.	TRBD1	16	CASSLLGQGITYEQYF	TGTGCCAGCAGTTTACTGGGACAGGGAATTACCTACGAGCAGTACTTC
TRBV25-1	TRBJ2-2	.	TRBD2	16	CASSEYPTSSAGELFF	TGTGCCAGCAGTGAATACCCGACTAGCTCTGCCGGGGAGCTGTTTTTT
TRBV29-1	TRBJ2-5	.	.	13	CSVEGLFLETQYF	TGCAGCGTTGAGGGCCTCTTTCTAGAGACCCAGTACTTC
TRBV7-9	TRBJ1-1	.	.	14	CASSTGLVNTEAFF	TGTGCCAGCAGCACAGGGTTAGTGAACACTGAAGCTTTCTTT
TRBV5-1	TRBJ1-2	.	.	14	CASSLDLRNYGYTF	TGCGCCAGCAGCTTGGACCTCAGAAACTATGGCTACACCTTC
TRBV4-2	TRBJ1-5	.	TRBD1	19	CASSHVPPLTGDSNQPQHF	TGTGCCAGCAGCCACGTCCCTCCCCTGACAGGGGATAGCAATCAGCCCCAGCATTTT